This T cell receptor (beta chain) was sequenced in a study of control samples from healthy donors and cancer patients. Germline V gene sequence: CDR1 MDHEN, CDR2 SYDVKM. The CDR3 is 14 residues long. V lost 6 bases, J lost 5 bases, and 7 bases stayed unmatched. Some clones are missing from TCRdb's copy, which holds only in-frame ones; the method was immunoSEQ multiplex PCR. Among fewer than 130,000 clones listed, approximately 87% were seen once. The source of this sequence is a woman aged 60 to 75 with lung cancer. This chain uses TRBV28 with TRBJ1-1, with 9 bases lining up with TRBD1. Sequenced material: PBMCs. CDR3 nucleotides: TGTGCCAGCAGAGAACAGGGGGCGGAGACTGAAGCTTTCTTT. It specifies CASREQGAETEAFF.